A selection of T cell receptor beta chains follows, all from one sample in a study of CD8+CD57+ T cells in acquired aplastic anemia. TCRdb re-derived calls from the reads in MiXCR, one entry per CDR3 protein. The sample lists about 160,000 distinct CDR3 sequences, about 48% occurring once. The sequencing input was sorted CD4+, CD8+, or CD8+CD57+ T cells (not recorded which) from PBMCs. Receptors originate from a human donor with aplastic anemia. The CDR3 runs from the conserved cysteine through the conserved F or W. D genes are given only for firm matches. Rows give clone size only sometimes, using once, few, many, or a class for an expanded clone.

CDR3 protein	CDR3 DNA	clone size	D gene	V gene	J gene
CASRGDSYGYTF	TGTGCCAGCAGGGGGGATAGCTATGGCTACACCTTC	.	.	TRBV2	TRBJ1-2
CASSLGQGGKGTEAFF	TGTGCCAGCTCACTCGGACAGGGAGGAAAAGGCACTGAAGCTTTCTTT	.	TRBD1	TRBV18	TRBJ1-1
CASNLGTNEQYF	TGTGCCAGCAACCTGGGCACGAACGAGCAGTACTTC	once	.	TRBV7-9	TRBJ2-7
CASSLTRAAPGELFF	TGTGCCAGCAGCTTAACGCGGGCGGCCCCCGGGGAGCTGTTTTTT	.	.	TRBV7-3	TRBJ2-2
CSVEGRTKGAVNYGYTF	TGCAGCGTTGAAGGCCGAACCAAGGGGGCGGTAAACTATGGCTACACCTTC	once	TRBD1	TRBV29-1	TRBJ1-2
CARDLSGSSYNEQFF	TGTGCTAGAGATCTCAGCGGGAGCTCCTACAATGAGCAGTTCTTC	.	TRBD2	TRBV5-3	TRBJ2-1
CASSQQERVQNIQYF	TGTGCCAGCAGCCAGCAGGAGAGGGTGCAAAACATTCAGTACTTC	.	.	TRBV2	TRBJ2-4
CSAKGEMGLSTHERYF	TGCAGTGCGAAAGGCGAAATGGGACTCTCGACTCACGAGCGGTACTTC	.	.	TRBV20-1	TRBJ2-7
CASSLIPYDEGGYYNEQFF	TGTGCCAGCAGCTTAATCCCGTATGATGAGGGAGGGTATTACAATGAGCAGTTCTTC	few	TRBD2	TRBV13	TRBJ2-1
CATRQGAGANVLTF	TGTGCCACCCGACAGGGGGCTGGGGCCAACGTCCTGACTTTC	few	TRBD1	TRBV19	TRBJ2-6
CAISATGFQPQHF	TGTGCCATCAGTGCGACAGGGTTTCAGCCCCAGCATTTT	.	TRBD1	TRBV10-3	TRBJ1-5
CASSYTQPGGGEQYF	TGTGCCAGCAGTTACACCCAGCCGGGGGGCGGCGAGCAGTACTTC	.	.	TRBV6-5	TRBJ2-7
CATSRKGGNTEAFF	TGTGCCACAAGCAGAAAGGGGGGAAACACTGAAGCTTTCTTT	.	.	TRBV15	TRBJ1-1
CSVGSGRYEQYF	TGCAGCGTCGGTAGCGGGAGATACGAGCAGTACTTC	.	TRBD2	TRBV29-1	TRBJ2-7
CASNPRTGGGYEQYF	TGTGCCAGCAACCCCAGAACAGGGGGGGGCTACGAGCAGTACTTC	.	.	TRBV6-1	TRBJ2-7
CASSLHGAFRNTIYF	TGCGCCAGCAGCTTGCACGGGGCCTTCCGAAACACCATATATTTT	few	.	TRBV5-1	TRBJ1-3
CSARAPTGDYGYTF	TGCAGTGCTAGGGCCCCGACAGGGGACTATGGCTACACCTTC	many	TRBD1	TRBV20-1	TRBJ1-2
CASSYFREAYEQYF	TGTGCCAGCAGCTACTTCAGGGAAGCCTACGAGCAGTACTTC	.	.	TRBV7-6	TRBJ2-7
CASRRNSPLHF	TGTGCCAGCAGGAGGAATTCACCCCTCCACTTT	few	.	TRBV6-1	TRBJ1-6
CASCVLRHGTYNSPLHF	TGTGCCAGCTGTGTACTTCGCCACGGGACGTATAATTCACCCCTCCACTTT	.	.	TRBV25-1	TRBJ1-6
CASSEYGIAGGFTDTQYF	TGTGCCAGCAGTGAATATGGAATAGCGGGAGGGTTCACAGATACGCAGTATTTT	once	TRBD2	TRBV25-1	TRBJ2-3
CASSEQSRASETQYF	TGTGCCAGCAGCGAACAGTCTCGGGCTTCAGAGACCCAGTACTTC	.	.	TRBV2	TRBJ2-5
CSARDTGAHGLGYTF	TGCAGTGCTAGAGATACGGGGGCGCATGGACTTGGCTACACCTTC	.	.	TRBV20-1	TRBJ1-2
CASKYRQGMNTEAFF	TGTGCCAGCAAATATCGGCAGGGAATGAACACTGAAGCTTTCTTT	.	.	TRBV2	TRBJ1-1
CSASVVDILYQETQYF	TGCAGTGCTAGTGTGGTGGACATACTGTACCAAGAGACCCAGTACTTC	many	.	TRBV20-1	TRBJ2-5
CASSVTGGWEQYF	TGTGCCAGCAGTGTAACAGGGGGCTGGGAGCAGTACTTC	.	TRBD1	TRBV25-1	TRBJ2-7
CASSLEGQSYEQYF	TGCGCCAGCAGCTTGGAAGGACAGAGCTACGAGCAGTACTTC	many	.	TRBV5-1	TRBJ2-7
CASSWTGNEQFF	TGTGCCAGCAGCTGGACAGGGAATGAGCAGTTCTTC	many	TRBD1	TRBV7-9	TRBJ2-1
CASSVAGSQETQYF	TGTGCCAGCAGCGTAGCAGGGTCCCAAGAGACCCAGTACTTC	many	.	TRBV9	TRBJ2-5
CASSVLGSEQYF	TGTGCCAGCAGCGTACTGGGTTCCGAGCAGTACTTC	.	.	TRBV9	TRBJ2-7
CSVGGGGNQPQHF	TGCAGCGTTGGGGGAGGGGGCAATCAGCCCCAGCATTTT	.	.	TRBV29-1	TRBJ1-5
CASKGSSPLHF	TGTGCCAGCAAGGGAAGTTCACCCCTCCACTTT	few	.	TRBV2	TRBJ1-6
CASSDRRGGFRETQYF	TGCGCCAGCAGTGATAGGCGGGGGGGATTTCGGGAGACCCAGTACTTC	.	TRBD2	TRBV10-2	TRBJ2-5